One and the same sample provided the 3 T cell receptor beta chains below, sequenced in a study of blood T cell repertoires in COVID-19. Measured with immunoSEQ multiplex PCR; TCRdb has only the in-frame clones, and not every one. In the table there are under 95,000 clones, roughly 89% of which are singletons. The sequenced sample was peripheral blood. Receptors originate from a woman aged 50 to 60 with acute or convalescent COVID-19.

The chain carries TRBV2 and TRBJ2-5, with TRBD2 matching 7 bases. The CDR3 runs to 14 residues. Germline V lookup: CDR1 SNHLY, CDR2 FYNNEI. V lost 8 bases and J lost 2; bases outside the gene matches: 8. The CDR3 sequence is CASRLGAGQETQYF. CDR3 sequence (DNA): TGTGCCAGCCGTCTAGGAGCGGGGCAAGAGACCCAGTACTTC.

The CDR3 nucleotides read TGCGCCAGCAGCCAAGATCTACTAGCTTCCTACGAGCAGTACTTC. Amino acid sequence: CASSQDLLASYEQYF. The chain combines TRBV4-3 with TRBJ2-7; D perhaps matches TRBD2 (6 bases). Germline lookup yields CDR1 LGHNA and CDR2 YSLEER. The CDR3 consists of 15 residues. Between the trimmed V and J ends, which lost 0 bases and 1 base, there was a span of 10 bases.

To note about this clone: A junction end diverges from the germline sequence, so it may reflect a read error. The chain is built from TRBV6-5 and TRBJ2-7; 10 positions agree with TRBD2. This CDR3 spans 14 amino acids. Germline V lookup: CDR1 MNHEY, CDR2 SVGAGI. The CDR3 nucleotides are TGTGCCAGCAGGTCCGGGACTAGCGTCGGCCGTTCGAACTTC. Amino acids: CASRSGTSVGRSNF.